What follows are 9 T cell receptor beta chains derived from one specimen sequenced in a study of T cell responses to AZD1222 COVID-19 vaccine. Measured with immunoSEQ multiplex PCR; TCRdb has only the in-frame clones, and not every one. The sample holds about 110,000 clones; approximately 89% are singletons and the top ten take 40% to 55%. The starting material was peripheral blood, obtained 28 days after the second AZD1222 dose. The receptors derive from an adult who received the AZD1222 COVID-19 vaccine.

The rearrangement links TRBV19 to TRBJ2-1, with 10 bases identical to TRBD2. The length of the CDR3 is 16 residues. From germline, CDR1 is LNHDA and CDR2 SQIVND (reference sequence). The J segment lost 4 bases and the V segment lost 1 base, leaving 4 bases of the junction unmatched. In nucleotides, the CDR3 is TGTGCCAGTAGTATAGGGCTAGCGGGAGTTTACAATGAGCAGTTCTTC. Its protein product is CASSIGLAGVYNEQFF.

This clone was counted between two and nine times. The J gene is TRBJ2-1, the V gene TRBV6-5, with D perhaps TRBD2 (7 bases). Trimming took 9 bases from V and 5 from J, leaving 17 bases between them. This CDR3 contains 14 residues. Looked up from germline, CDR1 is MNHEY and CDR2 is SVGAGI. For the CDR3, the DNA is TGTGCCAGGGAAAGGGAGGGGGAGGACAATGAGCAGTTCTTC. Translated, it gives CAREREGEDNEQFF.

The V gene is TRBV11-3, the J gene TRBJ2-1, with 9 bases lining up with TRBD2. V gave up 5 bases and J gave up 5 bases; unmatched junction bases: 16. Germline V gene sequence: CDR1 SGHNT, CDR2 YENEEA. The CDR3 loop spans 18 amino acids. DNA of the CDR3: TGTGCCAGCAGCCAAGGACGGTTGGGACTAGCTAAAAACAATGAGCAGTTCTTC. Translating it yields CASSQGRLGLAKNNEQFF.

The sample holds a few counts of this clone. J is TRBJ2-7 and V is TRBV28; 9 bases are a match to TRBD2. With 6 bases clipped from V and 6 bases from J, the junction kept 6 bases outside the gene matches. CDR1 is MDHEN and CDR2 is SYDVKM in the germline V gene. This CDR3 has 13 amino acids. CDR3 nucleotides: TGTGCCAGCAGGGTCACTAGCGGGTCCGAGCAGTACTTC. Translating gives CASRVTSGSEQYF.

This sequence joins TRBV5-5 and TRBJ2-1, with D perhaps TRBD2 (6 bases). CDR1 is SGHKS, CDR2 YYEKEE, per germline (reference sequence). This CDR3 has 14 amino acids. Between the trimmed V and J ends, which lost 3 bases and 7 bases, there was a span of 14 bases. CDR3 residues: CASSSGTPGNEQFF. The CDR3, as DNA: TGTGCCAGCAGCTCCGGGACTCCGGGAAATGAGCAGTTCTTC. The complete variable domain, with remaining parts taken from reference TRBV5-5 and TRBJ2-1, reads DAGVTQSPTHLIKTRGQQVTLRCSPISGHKSVSWYQQVLGQGPQFIFQYYEKEERGRGNFPDRFSARQFPNYSSELNVNALLLGDSALYLCASSSGTPGNEQFFGPGTRLTVL.

V is TRBV14 and J is TRBJ1-2, with a possible D match to TRBD1 (5 bases). The CDR3 length is 13 residues. The V and J ends lost 4 bases and 8 bases respectively, with 14 bases between them. Germline-derived CDR1 and CDR2 are SGHDN and FVKESK. The CDR3 spells CASSRGRAQGYTF. In DNA, the CDR3 is TGTGCCAGCAGCCGGGGCAGGGCCCAGGGCTACACCTTC.

The chain is built from TRBV4-2 and TRBJ2-3; D may correspond to TRBD1 or TRBD2 (5 bases each). This CDR3 comprises 18 residues. Germline V lookup: CDR1 LGHNA, CDR2 YNFKEQ. The V and J ends lost 0 bases and 0 bases respectively, with 16 bases between them. This CDR3 reads CASSQEQPSGTSTDTQYF. The CDR3 DNA is TGTGCCAGCAGCCAAGAACAGCCCTCGGGGACCAGCACAGATACGCAGTATTTT.

The rearrangement uses TRBV7-2 and TRBJ1-2, with D uncertain. Germline V CDR1 and CDR2: SGHTA, FQGNSA. V was trimmed by 2 bases and J by 3 bases, leaving 13 bases between them. This CDR3 has 15 amino acids. The CDR3 DNA is TGTGCCAGCAGCTTAAGGAGAGACACGGACTATGGCTACACCTTC. This codes for CASSLRRDTDYGYTF.

The table lists this clone with a few counts. The V and J genes are TRBV19 and TRBJ2-7, with unresolved D. The germline V gene encodes CDR1 LNHDA and CDR2 SQIVND (reference sequence). The CDR3 has 14 amino acids. Trimming removed 0 bases at V and 2 bases at J, with 8 bases between. CDR3 amino acids: CASSIEANTYEQYF. In nucleotides, the CDR3 is TGTGCCAGTAGTATAGAGGCAAACACCTACGAGCAGTACTTC. Drawing the rest from reference TRBV19 and TRBJ2-7, the complete variable domain is DGGITQSPKYLFRKEGQNVTLSCEQNLNHDAMYWYRQDPGQGLRLIYYSQIVNDFQKGDIAEGYSVSREKKESFPLTVTSAQKNPTAFYLCASSIEANTYEQYFGPGTRLTVT.